Listed here is a single T cell receptor (beta chain). The antigen it binds to is not known. Base quality data are lacking; no much larger clone is found one base away. TCRbeta CDR3 regions were amplified from genomic DNA using the immunoSEQ Assay, a bias-controlled multiplex PCR. In the source study's methods: Within the assay, amplification of reference gene primers was used to estimate how many nucleated cells each sample contained. To quantify the absolute abundance of each unique TCRbeta CDR3 rearrangement, sequence reads were collapsed and filtered. For each sample, productive Simpson clonality was calculated as the square root of Simpson's diversity index across productive rearrangements. TCRdb obtained this table from immuneACCESS and retained in-frame rearrangements with V and J assigned. These tables miss some clones; where compared with another copy, unresolved V genes account for less than half of the shortfall, and the remainder is unexplained. D and trimming come from the DNA, and the V and J calls and clone size come from that table. The sample includes 300,000 to 400,000 clones, with 88% observed a single time. The biggest ten clones account for 7.3% of the sample.

At one collaborating source in Seattle, patients were enrolled during active infection and were followed longitudinally through the course of disease. Each collaborating institution followed its own protocols to collect whole blood in K2EDTA tubes. For TCRbeta analysis, collaborators shipped samples in one of three forms: frozen whole blood, isolated PBMCs, or DNA extracted from either of those sample types. This record comes from a study of blood T cell repertoires in COVID-19 (TCRdb year 2020). With respect to the entire study: Collaborator samples came from the United States, Italy and Spain and covered acute and convalescent phases of COVID-19. Where available, HLA class I and class II types were taken from metadata supplied by the sample provider and were not determined by assay-based typing. Subjects who had been exposed to COVID-19, were actively infected with it, or had recovered from it provided the deeply sampled blood TCRbeta repertoires that made up the dataset. The prospective study material was composed of cDNA or gDNA derived from T cells, B-cell-depleted T cells, or PBMCs. A freely available public database, intended as a resource for researchers studying the immune response to SARS-CoV-2, is where the repertoires were released. The samples were drawn from two sources: the first 160 participants of the ongoing ImmuneRACE study, and 1,200 or so subjects contributed by 6 global collaborators. Nearly every sample came with metadata listing a de-identified subject ID, COVID-19 status, age in years and sex. The paper's findings and limits, for the study overall: Clinical and demographic metadata were provided uncurated, with the amount varying by source and participant.

The trim is 4 bases for V and 4 bases for J, with a gap of 11 bases between the germline ends. From the cysteine through the phenylalanine, the CDR3 covers 14 amino acids. Solely the CDR3 DNA is kept, with 42 bases framed from the first base. The germline V gene sets CDR1 to SNHLY and CDR2 to FYNNEI. The sequenced sample was peripheral blood. The sequence was obtained from a woman in her 70s with COVID-19, enrolled during active disease. This sequence uses TRBV2 and TRBJ1-5; the D gene lacks a confident call. The CDR3 is CASSVTQLNQPQHF. At the DNA level, the sequence is TGTGCCAGCAGTGTTACACAGCTAAATCAGCCCCAGCATTTT.